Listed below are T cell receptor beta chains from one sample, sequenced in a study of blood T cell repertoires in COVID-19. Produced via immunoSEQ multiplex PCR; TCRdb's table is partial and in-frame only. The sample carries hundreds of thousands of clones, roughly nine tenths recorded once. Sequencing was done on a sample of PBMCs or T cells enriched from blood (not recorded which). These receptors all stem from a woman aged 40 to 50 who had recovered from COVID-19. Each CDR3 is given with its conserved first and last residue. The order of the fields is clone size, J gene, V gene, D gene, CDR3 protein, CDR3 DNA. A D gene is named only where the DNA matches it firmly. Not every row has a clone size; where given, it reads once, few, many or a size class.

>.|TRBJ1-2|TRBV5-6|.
CASSPRGAVFYGYTF
TGTGCCAGCAGCCCCCGGGGGGCAGTGTTCTATGGCTACACCTTC
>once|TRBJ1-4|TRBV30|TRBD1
CAQSGQANEKLFF
TGTGCCCAATCGGGACAGGCTAATGAAAAACTGTTTTTT
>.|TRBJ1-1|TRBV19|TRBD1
CASSRMTGVNTEAFF
TGTGCCAGTAGCCGAATGACAGGGGTGAACACTGAAGCTTTCTTT
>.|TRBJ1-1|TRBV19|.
CASRDTEAFF
TGTGCCAGCCGGGACACTGAAGCTTTCTTT
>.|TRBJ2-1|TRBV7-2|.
CASSLGPQSGEQFF
TGTGCCAGCAGCTTAGGGCCCCAATCGGGTGAGCAGTTCTTC
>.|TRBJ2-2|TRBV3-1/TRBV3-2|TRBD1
CASSRPGTGNNGELFF
TGTGCCAGCAGCCGGCCCGGGACAGGGAATAACGGGGAGCTGTTTTTT
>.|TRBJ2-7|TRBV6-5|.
CASRMTASYEQYF
TGTGCCAGCAGGATGACTGCTTCCTACGAGCAGTACTTC
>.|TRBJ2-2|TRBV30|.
CAWSAPRGELFF
TGTGCCTGGAGTGCCCCCAGGGGGGAGCTGTTTTTT
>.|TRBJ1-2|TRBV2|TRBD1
CASTRDRIYGYTF
TGTGCCAGCACCCGGGACAGGATCTATGGCTACACCTTC
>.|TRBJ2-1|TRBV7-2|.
CASSTRLVNEQFF
TGTGCCAGCAGCACCCGACTAGTTAATGAGCAGTTCTTC
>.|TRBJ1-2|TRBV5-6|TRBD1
CASSLSGEGAYGYTF
TGTGCCAGCAGCTTGTCGGGAGAGGGGGCGTATGGCTACACCTTC
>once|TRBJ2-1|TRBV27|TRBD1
CASIRQGYNEQFF
TGTGCCAGCATCCGACAGGGCTACAATGAGCAGTTCTTC
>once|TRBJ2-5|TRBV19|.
CASSIQVASETQYF
TGTGCCAGTAGTATTCAGGTAGCGTCAGAGACCCAGTACTTC
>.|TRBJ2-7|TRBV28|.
CASSLGGYPSEQYF
TGTGCCAGCAGTTTAGGAGGGTACCCTTCCGAGCAGTACTTC
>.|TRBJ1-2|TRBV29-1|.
CSVDNEDLGGGYTF
TGCAGCGTTGACAATGAGGATCTGGGTGGGGGCTACACCTTC
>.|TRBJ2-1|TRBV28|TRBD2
CASRGSTSADEQFF
TGTGCCAGCAGGGGATCCACTAGCGCCGATGAGCAGTTCTTC
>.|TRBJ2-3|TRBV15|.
CATSWAPADTQYF
TGTGCCACCAGCTGGGCCCCCGCAGATACGCAGTATTTT
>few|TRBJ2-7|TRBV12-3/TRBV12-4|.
CASSPAGAYEQYF
TGTGCCAGCAGTCCCGCCGGGGCCTACGAGCAGTACTTC
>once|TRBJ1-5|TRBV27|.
CASSSGQIHQPQHF
TGTGCCAGCAGTTCTGGACAAATTCATCAGCCCCAGCATTTT
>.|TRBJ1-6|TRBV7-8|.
CASSLIGPDSPLHF
TGTGCCAGCAGCTTAATTGGCCCCGATTCACCCCTCCACTTT
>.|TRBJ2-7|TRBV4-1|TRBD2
CASSQEDGREPYEQYF
TGCGCCAGCAGCCAAGAGGACGGGAGGGAACCCTACGAGCAGTACTTC
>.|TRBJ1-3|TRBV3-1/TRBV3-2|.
CASSQEGSLSGNTIYF
TGTGCCAGCAGCCAAGAAGGGAGTCTCTCTGGAAACACCATATATTTT
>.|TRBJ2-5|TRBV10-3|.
CAISDPGETQYF
TGTGCCATCAGTGACCCCGGTGAGACCCAGTACTTC
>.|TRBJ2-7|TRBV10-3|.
CAISDNGREPYEQYF
TGTGCCATCAGTGACAACGGTCGGGAGCCCTACGAGCAGTACTTC
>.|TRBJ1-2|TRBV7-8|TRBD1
CASSAPGQGVGGYTF
TGTGCCAGCAGCGCGCCGGGACAGGGTGTCGGTGGCTACACCTTC
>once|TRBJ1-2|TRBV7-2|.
CASSLDSAGVDYGYTF
TGTGCCAGCAGCTTAGATAGCGCAGGGGTTGACTATGGCTACACCTTC
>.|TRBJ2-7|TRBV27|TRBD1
CASSLSPGRGLYEQYF
TGTGCCAGCAGTTTATCCCCGGGCAGGGGGCTATACGAGCAGTACTTC
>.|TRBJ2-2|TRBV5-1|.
CASSGGASTGELFF
TGCGCCAGCAGCGGGGGGGCCTCCACCGGGGAGCTGTTTTTT
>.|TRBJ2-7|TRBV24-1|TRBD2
CATSDPSGGGAYEQYF
TGTGCCACCAGTGATCCGAGCGGGGGAGGGGCCTACGAGCAGTACTTC
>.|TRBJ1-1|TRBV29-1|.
CSVSIRGTEAFF
TGCAGCGTTTCAATAAGAGGCACTGAAGCTTTCTTT
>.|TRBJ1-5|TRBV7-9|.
CASSLGESGDQPQHF
TGTGCCAGCAGCTTAGGGGAATCAGGGGACCAGCCCCAGCATTTT
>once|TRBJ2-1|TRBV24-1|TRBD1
CATSEGTASYNEQFF
TGTGCCACCAGTGAAGGGACAGCCTCCTACAATGAGCAGTTCTTC
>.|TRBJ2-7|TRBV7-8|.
CASSRDQGSYEQYF
TGTGCCAGCAGCCGAGACCAGGGCTCCTACGAGCAGTACTTC
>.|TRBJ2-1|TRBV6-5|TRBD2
CASRRTSGRHEQFF
TGTGCCAGCAGACGGACTAGCGGGAGACATGAGCAGTTCTTC
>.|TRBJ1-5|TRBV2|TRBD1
CASSGDRGLGQPQHF
TGTGCCAGCAGTGGTGACAGGGGGCTTGGTCAGCCCCAGCATTTT
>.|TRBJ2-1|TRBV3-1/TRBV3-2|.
CASSPLWAGYNEQFF
TGTGCCAGCAGCCCTCTTTGGGCAGGCTACAATGAGCAGTTCTTC
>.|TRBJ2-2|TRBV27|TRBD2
CASSSEGLAGGPRELFF
TGTGCCAGCAGTTCCGAGGGACTAGCGGGAGGGCCCCGGGAGCTGTTTTTT
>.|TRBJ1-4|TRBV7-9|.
CASSPGGDEKLFF
TGTGCCAGCAGCCCTGGCGGGGATGAAAAACTGTTTTTT
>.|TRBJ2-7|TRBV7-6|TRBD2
CASSLQPGTSGTYEQYF
TGTGCCAGCAGCCTACAACCCGGGACTAGCGGGACCTACGAGCAGTACTTC
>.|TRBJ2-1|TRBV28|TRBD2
CASSNIAGGPGNEQFF
TGTGCCAGCAGTAACATAGCGGGAGGGCCCGGTAATGAGCAGTTCTTC